This section outlines one T cell receptor beta chain sequence together with its context. These data belong to a study of T cell responses to AZD1222 COVID-19 vaccine. Method: immunoSEQ multiplex PCR; TCRdb's copy keeps in-frame clones and lacks some. The profile shows 120,000 to 150,000 clones, over 75% of them singletons. The CDR3 is made up of 16 amino acids. Trimming took 3 bases from V and 0 from J, leaving 14 bases between them. The germline V gene encodes CDR1 MNHNS and CDR2 SASEGT. Sequencing used peripheral blood, obtained on day 0 of AZD1222 vaccination. This chain connects TRBV6-1 to TRBJ1-1; D is ambiguous. The clonotype was recovered from an adult in good health. CDR3: CASSDRWSGVNTEAFF. The DNA of the CDR3 is TGTGCCAGCAGTGATCGCTGGTCCGGGGTGAACACTGAAGCTTTCTTT.